The following is a TCR beta chain sequence with its context. This record belongs to a study of shared clonotypes between healthy human individuals. As originally analysed: From ImmunoSEQ came sequences covering only the junction and carrying no quality scores, so filtering differed. Using immunoSEQ multiplex PCR, the repertoire was profiled, and TCRdb retains in-frame clones only, with some absent. V, J and clone size are taken as reported in that table, and D and trimming were inferred from the DNA itself. The sample shows about a million clones, approximately 72% of them seen only once. Germline loops: CDR1 MDHEN, CDR2 SYDVKM. The length of the CDR3 is 15 residues. V gave up 8 bases and J gave up 1 base, with 15 bases separating them.

The chain uses TRBV28 and TRBJ1-3; TRBD1 might be the D (6 bases). The receptor was derived from a man younger than 30 in good health. Material: memory CD4+ T cells sorted from blood. Regarding subset: CD45RA-negative fraction. CDR3 DNA sequence: TGTGCCAGCGGGGGACACCTCTCTTCTGGAAACACCATATATTTT. It is translated as CASGGHLSSGNTIYF. The full variable domain, with the rest looked up from reference TRBV28 and TRBJ1-3, is DVKVTQSSRYLVKRTGEKVFLECVQDMDHENMFWYRQDPGLGLRLIYFSYDVKMKEKGDIPEGYSVSREKKERFSLILESASTNQTSMYLCASGGHLSSGNTIYFGEGSWLTVV.